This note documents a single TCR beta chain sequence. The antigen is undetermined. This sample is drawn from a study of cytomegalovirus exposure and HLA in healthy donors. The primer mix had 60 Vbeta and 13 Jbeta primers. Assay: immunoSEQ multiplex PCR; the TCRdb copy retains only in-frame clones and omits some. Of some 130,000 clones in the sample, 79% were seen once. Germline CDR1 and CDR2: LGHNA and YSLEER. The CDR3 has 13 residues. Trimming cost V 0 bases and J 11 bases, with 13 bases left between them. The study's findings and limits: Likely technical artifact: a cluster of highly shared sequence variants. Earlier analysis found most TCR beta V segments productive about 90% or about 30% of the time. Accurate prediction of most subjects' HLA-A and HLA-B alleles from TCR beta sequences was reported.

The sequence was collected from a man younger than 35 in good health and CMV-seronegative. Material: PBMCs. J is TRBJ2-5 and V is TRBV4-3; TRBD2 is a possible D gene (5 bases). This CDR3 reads CASSQDPLWEQYF. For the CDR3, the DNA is TGCGCCAGCAGCCAAGACCCCCTCTGGGAGCAGTACTTC.